This TCR beta chain was documented in a study of blood T cell repertoires in COVID-19. Turning to the study itself: There were acute and convalescent COVID-19 samples, and they came from the United States, Italy and Spain. T cells, B-cell-depleted T cells, or PBMCs provided the cDNA or gDNA that served as material.

Trimming cost V 5 bases and J 0 bases, with 18 bases left between them. Germline V lookup: CDR1 SGHTA, CDR2 FQGNSA. This CDR3 is 17 amino acids long. Sequencing used immunoSEQ multiplex PCR; TCRdb keeps in-frame clones, though not all of them. The table includes some 98,000 clones, around 80% detected once. Specimen: peripheral blood. The chain combines TRBV7-2 with TRBJ2-3; D is possibly TRBD2 (6 bases). The sequence derives from a human donor in a cohort sampled during active COVID-19. The CDR3 region has the DNA TGTGCCAGCAGCCCGCGACCTAGCGTTCCTAGCACAGATACGCAGTATTTT. It encodes CASSPRPSVPSTDTQYF.